Presented here are 8 T cell receptor beta chains from one specimen sequenced in a study of patients and donors after allogeneic stem cell transplantation. TCRdb redid the calling of the RT-PCR reads with MiXCR, one entry per CDR3 protein. The sample shows 400,000 to 500,000 distinct CDR3 sequences, 16% of them seen only once. The material sequenced was blood, either unsorted or a sorted T cell fraction (not recorded which). The receptors stem from a human donor who was either an allogeneic HSCT recipient or a stem cell or donor lymphocyte infusion donor (not recorded which). It is not recorded whose cells these are; they may come from a transplant donor.

This clonotype has only a few counts. V and J are TRBV11-2 and TRBJ2-2; D possibly uses TRBD1 or TRBD2 (5 bases each). The CDR3 has 14 amino acids. V lost 7 bases and J 2 bases, leaving 11 bases between the germline ends. Germline lookup yields CDR1 SGHAT and CDR2 FQNNGV. CDR3 amino acids: CASKGRRNTGELFF. The CDR3 DNA reads as TGTGCCAGCAAGGGACGCCGAAACACCGGGGAGCTGTTTTTT.

There are a few counts of this clonotype. This chain connects TRBV27 to TRBJ1-2, with no clear D. This CDR3 contains 15 residues. The ends were cut back, 4 bases at V and 0 bases at J, with 12 bases in the middle. The germline CDR1 and CDR2 sequences are MNHEY and SMNVEV (reference sequence). The CDR3 spells CASSSKTSTNYGYTF. Written as DNA, the CDR3 is TGTGCCAGCAGTTCCAAGACATCCACTAACTATGGCTACACCTTC.

The chain joins TRBV7-8 to TRBJ2-3; D not resolved. The CDR3 runs to 11 residues. With 10 bases removed from V and 9 bases from J, the gap between germline ends came to 14 bases. In germline, CDR1 is SGHVS, CDR2 FQNEAQ. CDR3 sequence: CATNPDLTQYF. In DNA form, the CDR3 reads TGTGCCACCAACCCTGACTTAACGCAGTATTTT.

This clonotype was counted a few times. The rearrangement links TRBV5-1 to TRBJ1-4; 7 nucleotides match TRBD1. V shed 4 bases and J 10 bases; nucleotides not matched to a gene: 13. The V gene's germline CDR1 is SGHRS and CDR2 YFSETQ. This CDR3 region has 15 residues. The chain's CDR3 is CASSVTDGTAGKLFF. CDR3 nucleotides: TGCGCCAGCAGCGTAACGGACGGGACAGCCGGAAAACTGTTTTTT. The whole variable domain, remainder taken from reference TRBV5-1 and TRBJ1-4, is KAGVTQTPRYLIKTRGQQVTLSCSPISGHRSVSWYQQTPGQGLQFLFEYFSETQRNKGNFPGRFSGRQFSNSRSEMNVSTLELGDSALYLCASSVTDGTAGKLFFGSGTQLSVL.

This clonotype was observed a handful of times. The V gene is TRBV2, the J gene TRBJ1-5; TRBD1 agrees at 7 bases. Germline CDR1 SNHLY, CDR2 FYNNEI. Trimming at V came to 1 base and at J to 11 bases, leaving 8 bases not matched to a gene. This CDR3 has 14 amino acids. DNA of the CDR3: TGTGCCAGCAGTGAAGACCCCTCCCAGGGGGCCCAGCATTTT. This translates into CASSEDPSQGAQHF.

The rearrangement uses TRBV10-3 and TRBJ1-5; 10 nucleotides match TRBD1. The CDR3 totals 16 residues. CDR1 is ENHRY and CDR2 is SYGVKD in the germline V gene. After removal of 0 bases from V and 7 bases from J, the junction contained 6 bases not matched to a gene. CDR3 sequence: CAISESRTGGGQPQHF. The CDR3 coding sequence is TGTGCCATCAGTGAGTCAAGGACAGGGGGGGGGCAGCCCCAGCATTTT.

V and J are TRBV12-3 or TRBV12-4 and TRBJ1-1; no firm D call. The CDR3 is 13 residues long. Trimming took off 5 bases at V and 7 bases at J, with 14 bases between the two ends. CDR3 in amino acids: CASSLLRQGEAFF. The DNA for the CDR3 is TGTGCCAGCAGTCTTTTACGGCAAGGTGAAGCTTTCTTT.

This clonotype was counted between two and nine times. The V call is TRBV28, the J call TRBJ2-1; 10 nucleotides agree with TRBD2. The V segment lost 6 bases and the J segment 8 bases; nucleotides outside the gene matches: 7. Germline V gives CDR1 MDHEN, CDR2 SYDVKM. There are 14 residues in the CDR3. The CDR3 protein is CASRLAGIVDEQFF. The CDR3 DNA sequence: TGTGCCAGCAGACTAGCGGGGATCGTGGATGAGCAGTTCTTC.